The 3 T cell receptor beta chains presented below share a single source sample, sequenced in a study of monozygotic twins with cystic fibrosis. Data came from immunoSEQ multiplex PCR; TCRdb stores just in-frame clones and leaves some out. The table shows 20,000 to 25,000 clones, with 97% occurring only once. The sample consisted of blood. Receptors originate from a girl aged 10 to 17 with cystic fibrosis.

J is TRBJ1-1 and V is TRBV11-2; TRBD1 matches 7 bases. This CDR3 is built from 16 residues. V gave up 10 bases and J gave up 0 bases; unmatched junction bases: 14. Germline V gene lookup returns CDR1 SGHAT and CDR2 FQNNGV. The CDR3 loop reads CATVPIRQGLNTEAFF. For the CDR3, the DNA is TGTGCCACCGTGCCTATCCGACAGGGTTTGAACACTGAAGCTTTCTTT. The whole variable domain, filled in from reference TRBV11-2 and TRBJ1-1, reads EAGVAQSPRYKIIEKRQSVAFWCNPISGHATLYWYQQILGQGPKLLIQFQNNGVVDDSQLPKDRFSAERLKGVDSTLKIQPAKLEDSAVYLCATVPIRQGLNTEAFFGQGTRLTVV.

V is TRBV2 and J is TRBJ2-6; no reliable D call. The CDR3 loop spans 16 amino acids. CDR1 is SNHLY and CDR2 is FYNNEI in the germline V gene. V was shortened by 7 bases and J by 1 base, with 14 bases between the two germline ends. The CDR3 is CASTNTYSSGANVLTF. CDR3 nucleotides: TGTGCCAGCACTAACACATATAGTTCTGGGGCCAACGTCCTGACTTTC.

This chain joins TRBV7-2 and TRBJ1-2; TRBD1 aligns across 10 bases. Germline V lookup: CDR1 SGHTA, CDR2 FQGNSA. V dropped 4 bases and J dropped 7; count of bases not matched to a gene: 6. The CDR3 spans 14 residues. CDR3 DNA sequence: TGTGCCAGCAGCTCCGACAGGGGGCTCGGTGGCTACACCTTC. Translated, it gives CASSSDRGLGGYTF. Combining the CDR3 with reference TRBV7-2 and TRBJ1-2 gives the whole variable domain GAGVSQSPSNKVTEKGKDVELRCDPISGHTALYWYRQSLGQGLEFLIYFQGNSAPDKSGLPSDRFSAERTGGSVSTLTIQRTQQEDSAVYLCASSSDRGLGGYTFGSGTRLTVV.